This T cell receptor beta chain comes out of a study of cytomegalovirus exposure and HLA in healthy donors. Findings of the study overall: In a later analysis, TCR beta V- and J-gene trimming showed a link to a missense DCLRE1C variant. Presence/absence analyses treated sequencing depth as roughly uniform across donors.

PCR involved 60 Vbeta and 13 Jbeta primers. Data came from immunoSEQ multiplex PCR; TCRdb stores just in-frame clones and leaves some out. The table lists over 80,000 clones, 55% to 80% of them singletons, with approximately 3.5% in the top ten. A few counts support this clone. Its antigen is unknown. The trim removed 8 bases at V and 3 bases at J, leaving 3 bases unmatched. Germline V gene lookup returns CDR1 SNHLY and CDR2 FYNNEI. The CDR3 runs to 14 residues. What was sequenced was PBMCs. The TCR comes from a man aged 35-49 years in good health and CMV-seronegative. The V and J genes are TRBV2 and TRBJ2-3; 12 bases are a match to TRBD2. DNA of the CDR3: TGTGCCAGCCGACTAGCGGGGGCGACAGATACGCAGTATTTT. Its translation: CASRLAGATDTQYF.